Listed below are T cell receptor beta chains from one sample, sequenced in a study of T-cell reconstitution after alpha-beta-depleted transplantation in children. TCRdb itself ran the PCR reads through MiXCR, one entry per CDR3 protein. The sample shows about 1,000,000 distinct CDR3 sequences, roughly 31% of them seen only once. The sample consisted of PBMCs, mostly from graft donor cells, taken 360 days after TCRalphabeta/CD19-depleted stem cell transplant. The receptors originated from a boy in the first two years of life who had a stem cell transplant for SCID, so the T cells may come from the graft donor. CDR3s include the opening cysteine and the closing phenylalanine or tryptophan. A D gene is named only where the DNA matches it firmly. Rows give clone size only sometimes, using once, few, many, or a class for an expanded clone.

abundance	d_gene	v_gene	j_gene	CDR3nt	CDR3aa
-	TRBD1	TRBV7-9	TRBJ1-2	TGTGCCAGCAGTTATAGCGAAGGGACAGGGAGTTTCTATGGCTACACCTTC	CASSYSEGTGSFYGYTF
few	TRBD1	TRBV15	TRBJ2-1	TGTGCCACCAGCAGACAACAGGGGTCCTACAATGAGCAGTTCTTC	CATSRQQGSYNEQFF
few	-	TRBV5-1	TRBJ1-6	TGCGCCAGCAGCTTGGCCGTCCCCGATTCACCCCTCCACTTT	CASSLAVPDSPLHF
many	TRBD1	TRBV28	TRBJ2-1	TGTGCCAGCAGTTTGTACAGGGGGCGACACAATGAGCAGTTCTTC	CASSLYRGRHNEQFF
-	-	TRBV4-1	TRBJ1-1	TGCGCCAGCAGCCATCGGTCTCGCAGGCCCACCTTGAACACTGAAGCTTTCTTT	CASSHRSRRPTLNTEAFF
-	-	TRBV12-3/TRBV12-4	TRBJ2-1	TGTGCCAGCAGTATATTACAGGTTTCCTACAATGAGCAGTTCTTC	CASSILQVSYNEQFF
-	-	TRBV29-1	TRBJ2-1	TGCAGCGTCGGGCTCGGGGGATGGGCCTACAATGAGCAGTTCTTC	CSVGLGGWAYNEQFF
-	-	TRBV5-1	TRBJ1-1	TGCGCCAGCAGCCCGGGGGGGGGGACCTTCACTGAAGCTTTCTTT	CASSPGGGTFTEAFF
-	TRBD1	TRBV6-2/TRBV6-3	TRBJ1-2	TGTGCCAGCAGTCGCCGCGACAGGGGAGGAAACTATGGCTACACCTTC	CASSRRDRGGNYGYTF
few	-	TRBV3-1	TRBJ2-1	TGTGCCAGCAGTTTAACGGTCCGGCGGGCCCCTGGGAACAATGAGCAGTTCTTC	CASSLTVRRAPGNNEQFF